Listed below are T cell receptor beta chains from one sample, sequenced in a study of CD8 T cells in Susac syndrome. MiXCR was run by TCRdb on the immunoSEQ multiplex PCR reads, yielding one entry per CDR3 protein. The sample has about 71,000 distinct CDR3 sequences, 95% to 96% seen once. The sample taken for sequencing was CD4+ T cells from PBMCs. Receptors originate from a human donor with multiple sclerosis. Both conserved end residues are part of each CDR3. A D gene is named only where the DNA matches it firmly. The size entry is marked missing in some rows and otherwise reads once, few, many or a size class.

v_call	d_call	clone_size	j_call	cdr3_aa	cdr3_nt
TRBV19	TRBD1	-	TRBJ2-7	CASSLSQGAHEQYF	TGTGCCAGTAGTTTGTCCCAGGGGGCTCACGAGCAGTACTTC
TRBV11-3	TRBD1	-	TRBJ1-1	CASSLVDRGNTEAFF	TGTGCCAGCAGCCTCGTCGACAGGGGGAACACTGAAGCTTTCTTT
TRBV5-4	-	-	TRBJ2-1	CASSPLRPGGNEQFF	TGTGCCAGCAGCCCCTTAAGACCAGGAGGCAATGAGCAGTTCTTC
TRBV12-3/TRBV12-4	-	-	TRBJ1-1	CASSRTVGNTEAFF	TGTGCCAGCAGCCGGACCGTGGGGAACACTGAAGCTTTCTTT
TRBV20-1	TRBD2	-	TRBJ2-3	CSAAIAGGPGDTQYF	TGCAGTGCTGCAATAGCGGGGGGGCCTGGAGATACGCAGTATTTT
TRBV7-3	-	-	TRBJ1-1	CASSPGHPTGEAFF	TGTGCCAGCAGCCCGGGACATCCAACGGGTGAAGCTTTCTTT
TRBV7-9	-	once	TRBJ2-3	CASSLSRGPTDTQYF	TGTGCCAGCAGCTTGTCCCGGGGGCCCACAGATACGCAGTATTTT
TRBV5-4	-	once	TRBJ1-1	CASSFERGTEAFF	TGTGCCAGCAGCTTCGAGCGCGGCACTGAAGCTTTCTTT
TRBV11-2	-	-	TRBJ1-6	CASSFPYSPLHF	TGTGCCAGCAGCTTTCCATACTCACCCCTCCACTTT
TRBV7-2	TRBD2	-	TRBJ2-3	CASSTGLAGFSDTQYF	TGTGCCAGCAGCACGGGACTAGCGGGGTTCAGCGATACGCAGTATTTT
TRBV5-1	-	-	TRBJ1-5	CASSLGTWGPGNQPQHF	TGCGCCAGCAGCTTGGGGACCTGGGGGCCCGGCAATCAGCCCCAGCATTTT
TRBV3-1	-	-	TRBJ2-5	CASSRSGGETQYF	TGTGCCAGCAGCCGAAGTGGGGGAGAGACCCAGTACTTC
TRBV4-3	TRBD1	-	TRBJ1-2	CASSLETGYFGYTF	TGCGCCAGCAGCCTCGAGACAGGGTATTTTGGCTACACCTTC
TRBV4-2	TRBD1	-	TRBJ2-7	CASSQVDRGSYEQYF	TGTGCCAGCAGCCAGGTAGACAGGGGCTCCTACGAGCAGTACTTC
TRBV9	-	-	TRBJ2-2	CASSVTDTGELFF	TGTGCCAGCAGCGTAACAGACACCGGGGAGCTGTTTTTT
TRBV3-1	-	-	TRBJ2-2	CASSQASNTGELFF	TGTGCCAGCAGCCAAGCTTCCAACACCGGGGAGCTGTTTTTT
TRBV10-3	-	-	TRBJ2-7	CAISGGGGHEQYF	TGTGCCATCAGTGGAGGAGGGGGGCACGAGCAGTACTTC
TRBV4-2	-	once	TRBJ2-1	CASSQDWNEQFF	TGTGCCAGCAGCCAAGACTGGAATGAGCAGTTCTTC
TRBV30	-	-	TRBJ1-6	CAWSVSESPLHF	TGTGCCTGGAGTGTATCGGAATCACCCCTCCACTTT
TRBV29-1	-	once	TRBJ1-3	CSVVGGGSGNTIYF	TGCAGCGTTGTAGGGGGAGGTTCTGGAAACACCATATATTTT